Listed here is a single T cell receptor beta chain. The data were taken from a study of shared clonotypes between healthy human individuals. Sequencing used immunoSEQ multiplex PCR; TCRdb keeps in-frame clones, though not all of them. The sample lists some 2,400,000 clones; under 97% were seen once. The material sequenced was naive CD4+ T cells sorted from blood. This sample's subset: CD45RA+ positively selected. This sequence was found in a man younger than 30 in good health.

The CDR3 sequence is CASSRAIAGSVNEQYF. The CDR3 region has the DNA TGTGCCAGTAGCAGAGCGATAGCAGGGTCCGTGAACGAGCAGTACTTC. V is TRBV19 and J is TRBJ2-7, with D perhaps matching TRBD1 (5 bases). CDR1 LNHDA and CDR2 SQIVND come from the germline V gene (reference sequence). V was clipped by 6 bases and J by 5 bases, with 23 bases between them. This CDR3 has 16 amino acids.